These 13 T cell receptor beta chains share one sample of origin, sequenced in a study of T cell changes during pregnancy in multiple sclerosis. Assay used: immunoSEQ multiplex PCR; TCRdb lists only in-frame clones, some missing. The table has roughly 110,000 clones, around 92% seen once. Sequences were derived from peripheral blood, sampled after pregnancy. These receptors originate from a female donor with multiple sclerosis, enrolled in a pregnancy study.

The chain combines TRBV27 with TRBJ2-3, with a possible D match to TRBD1 (6 bases). The CDR3 is 16 amino acids. The germline V gene encodes CDR1 MNHEY and CDR2 SMNVEV (reference sequence). Trimming cost V 1 base and J 0 bases, with 11 bases left between them. CDR3 bases: TGTGCCAGCAGTTTATACACAGGGATAAGCACAGATACGCAGTATTTT. Translation gives CASSLYTGISTDTQYF.

The chain has TRBV29-1 and TRBJ1-4, with D possibly matching TRBD1 (5 bases). CDR3 length: 13 amino acids. V was shortened by 8 bases and J by 0 bases, with 10 bases between the two germline ends. Per germline, CDR1 SQVTM and CDR2 ANQGSEA. As DNA, the CDR3 is TGCAGCTGCAGGGATCCAACTAATGAAAAACTGTTTTTT. Translating it yields CSCRDPTNEKLFF.

The chain employs TRBV5-4 and TRBJ2-1; D may be TRBD2 (5 bases). The CDR3 is 15 amino acids. The germline V gene has CDR1 SGHNT and CDR2 YYREEE (reference sequence). V was shortened by 1 base and J by 10 bases, with 18 bases between the two germline ends. The CDR3 DNA reads TGTGCCAGCAGCTTGCTGGGGTGGGAGCGCGACGAGCAGTTCTTC. Translating gives CASSLLGWERDEQFF.

The rearrangement uses TRBV4-1 and TRBJ2-2; 9 bases align to TRBD2. Germline-derived CDR1 and CDR2 are MGHRA and YSYEKL. The CDR3 loop spans 17 amino acids. V was pared by 4 bases and J by 7 bases, with 13 bases of the junction left unmatched. The CDR3, as DNA: TGCGCCAGCAGCCCAACTCTGGGCGGGAGGGCCAACGGGGAGCTGTTTTTT. This codes for CASSPTLGGRANGELFF.

V gene TRBV13 combines with J gene TRBJ2-7; 11 positions agree with TRBD1. V was clipped by 4 bases and J by 2 bases; unmatched bases: 4. This CDR3 comprises 15 residues. CDR1 and CDR2 (germline): PRHDT, FYEKMQ (reference sequence). The CDR3 DNA sequence: TGTGCCAGCAGCTCCGGACAGGGGGCAACCTACGAGCAGTACTTC. This translates into CASSSGQGATYEQYF.

The rearrangement uses TRBV4-1 and TRBJ1-1, with D maybe TRBD1 (5 bases). CDR1 MGHRA and CDR2 YSYEKL come from the germline V gene. V dropped 0 bases and J dropped 1 base, with 15 bases sitting between them. This CDR3 comprises 17 residues. The CDR3, as DNA: TGCGCCAGCAGCCAAGAATTTGTCCGGGGGGAGAACACTGAAGCTTTCTTT. Its protein product is CASSQEFVRGENTEAFF.

This sequence joins TRBV27 and TRBJ2-1; no reliable D call. The V gene lost 2 bases and the J gene lost 7 bases, with 9 bases spanning the gap. Germline CDR1 reads MNHEY; CDR2 reads SMNVEV (reference sequence). CDR3 length: 13 residues. The chain's CDR3 is CASSLRSLNEQFF. CDR3 sequence (DNA): TGTGCCAGCAGTTTAAGGAGTTTAAATGAGCAGTTCTTC.

This clone was recorded only once. This chain connects TRBV19 to TRBJ1-4; TRBD1 is a possible D gene (5 bases). The germline V gene has CDR1 LNHDA and CDR2 SQIVND (reference sequence). V dropped 3 bases and J dropped 3 bases, with 11 bases sitting between them. The CDR3 runs 15 residues. For the CDR3, the DNA is TGTGCCAGTAGTATGGGGGGTGCTCCTAATGAAAAACTGTTTTTT. Encoded protein: CASSMGGAPNEKLFF.

The chain has TRBV9 and TRBJ2-2; possibly TRBD2 for D (7 bases). Trimming shortened V by 5 bases and J by 4 bases, and 9 bases separated the two germline ends. Germline CDR1 reads SGDLS; CDR2 reads YYNGEE. This CDR3 contains 13 residues. The CDR3 region has the DNA TGTGCCAGCAGAGGGGGGGGCACCGGGGAGCTGTTTTTT. This encodes CASRGGGTGELFF. Variable domain in full (rest from reference TRBV9 and TRBJ2-2): DSGVTQTPKHLITATGQRVTLRCSPRSGDLSVYWYQQSLDQGLQFLIQYYNGEERAKGNILERFSAQQFPDLHSELNLSSLELGDSALYFCASRGGGTGELFFGEGSRLTVL.

The rearrangement joins TRBV30 to TRBJ1-4, with D perhaps matching TRBD1 (6 bases). The CDR3 is 12 residues long. The germline gives CDR1 GTSNPN, CDR2 SVGIG (reference sequence). Trimming took 5 bases from V and 6 from J, leaving 10 bases between them. The DNA of the CDR3 is TGTGCCTGGGCAGGGGCTGATGAAAAACTGTTTTTT. It encodes CAWAGADEKLFF. Based on the CDR3 plus reference TRBV30 and TRBJ1-4, the full variable domain is SQTIHQWPATLVQPVGSPLSLECTVEGTSNPNLYWYRQAAGRGLQLLFYSVGIGQISSEVPQNLSASRPQDRQFILSSKKLLLSDSGFYLCAWAGADEKLFFGSGTQLSVL.

The chain joins TRBV5-5 to TRBJ2-7, with D possibly being TRBD1 (5 bases). CDR3 length: 15 residues. Germline V gene data show CDR1 as SGHKS and CDR2 as YYEKEE (reference sequence). The V gene lost 4 bases and the J gene lost 2 bases, with 16 bases spanning the gap. The CDR3 protein is CASSTHSGQPYEQYF. The CDR3 DNA reads as TGTGCCAGCAGCACACATTCAGGGCAGCCCTACGAGCAGTACTTC.

The chain employs TRBV4-2 and TRBJ2-2, with 14 bases matching TRBD2. Germline-derived CDR1 and CDR2 are LGHNA and YNFKEQ. The CDR3 is made up of 17 amino acids. The V and J ends lost 1 base and 6 bases, in that order; junction bases with no gene match: 4. The DNA for the CDR3 is TGTGCCAGCAGCCAAGGGACTAGCGGGGGGAAGGCCGGGGAGCTGTTTTTT. Residues: CASSQGTSGGKAGELFF.

The chain links TRBV30 to TRBJ1-2; no clear D. The V and J ends lost 0 bases and 7 bases respectively, with 12 bases between them. The V gene's germline CDR1 is GTSNPN and CDR2 SVGIG (reference sequence). The CDR3 has 13 residues. This CDR3 reads CAWSVVEGGGYTF. CDR3 nucleotides: TGTGCCTGGAGTGTGGTAGAGGGAGGTGGCTACACCTTC.